The clone carrying this T cell receptor beta chain was recorded many times. The antigen remains unidentified. CDR3 regions of TCR beta were amplified from RNA transcripts. RT-PCR in the first round used HTBI primers; a second-round multiplex PCR followed. TCRdb re-called the multiplex PCR reads through MiXCR, storing one row per CDR3 protein. The data show about 640,000 distinct CDR3 sequences, about 40% seen once. The CDR3 length is 13 residues. Looked up from germline, CDR1 is LNHDA and CDR2 is SQIVND (reference sequence). V lost 9 bases, J lost 0 bases, and 11 bases lay in between. This record belongs to a study of Graves' ophthalmopathy and Graves' hyperthyroidism. Points from the study as a whole: Blood also contained most of the expanded thyroid clonotypes above 0.001 frequency.

Disease in donors with ophthalmopathy had moderate-to-severe activity, CAS ≥3, NOSPECS ≥4 and under 3 months' duration. Each diagnosis was determined on the basis of clinical symptoms, serum thyroxine, TRAb, thyroid ultrasound and orbital computed tomography. The PBMCs were taken from approximately 11 ml of fresh peripheral blood. The source material was peripheral blood. This chain links TRBV19 with TRBJ1-2, with D possibly TRBD1 on 6 matching bases. The origin of this receptor is an adult man with Graves' ophthalmopathy. This chain's CDR3 is CASRNRANYGYTF. CDR3 bases: TGTGCCAGCCGAAACAGGGCTAACTATGGCTACACCTTC.